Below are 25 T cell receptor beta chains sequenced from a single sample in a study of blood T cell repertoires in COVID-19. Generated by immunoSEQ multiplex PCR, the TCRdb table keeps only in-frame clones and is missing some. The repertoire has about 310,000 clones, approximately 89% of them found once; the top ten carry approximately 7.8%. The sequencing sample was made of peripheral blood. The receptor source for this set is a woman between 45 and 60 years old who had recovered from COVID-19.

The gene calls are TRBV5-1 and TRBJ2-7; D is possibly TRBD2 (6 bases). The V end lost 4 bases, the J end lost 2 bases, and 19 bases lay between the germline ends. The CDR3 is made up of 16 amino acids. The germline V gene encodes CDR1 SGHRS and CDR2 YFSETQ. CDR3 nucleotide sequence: TGCGCCAGCAGCATAAATGACGGGACTTCTCCCTACGAGCAGTACTTC. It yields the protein CASSINDGTSPYEQYF.

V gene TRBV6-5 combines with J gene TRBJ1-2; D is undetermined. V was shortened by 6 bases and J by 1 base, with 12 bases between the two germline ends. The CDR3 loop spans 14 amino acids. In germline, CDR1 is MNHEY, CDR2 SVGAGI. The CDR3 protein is CASRALGLNYGYTF. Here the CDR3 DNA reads TGTGCCAGCAGGGCGTTGGGCCTTAACTATGGCTACACCTTC.

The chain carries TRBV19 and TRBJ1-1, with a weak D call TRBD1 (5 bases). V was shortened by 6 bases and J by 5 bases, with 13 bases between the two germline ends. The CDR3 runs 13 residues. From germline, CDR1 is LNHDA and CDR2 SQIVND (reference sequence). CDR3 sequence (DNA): TGTGCCAGTAGCCCGTGGGGGGGGACTGAAGCTTTCTTT. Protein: CASSPWGGTEAFF.

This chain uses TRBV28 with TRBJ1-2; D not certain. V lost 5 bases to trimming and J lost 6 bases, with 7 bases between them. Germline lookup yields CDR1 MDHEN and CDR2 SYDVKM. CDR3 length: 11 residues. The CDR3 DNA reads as TGTGCCAGCAGTGGGCTGAATGGCTACACCTTC. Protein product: CASSGLNGYTF.

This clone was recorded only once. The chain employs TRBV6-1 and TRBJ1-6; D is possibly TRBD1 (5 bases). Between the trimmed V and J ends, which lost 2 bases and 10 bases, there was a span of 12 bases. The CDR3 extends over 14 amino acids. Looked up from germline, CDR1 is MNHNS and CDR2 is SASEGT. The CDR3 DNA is TGTGCCAGCAGTGAATGGCAGGGAAAGTCACCCCTCCACTTT. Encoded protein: CASSEWQGKSPLHF.

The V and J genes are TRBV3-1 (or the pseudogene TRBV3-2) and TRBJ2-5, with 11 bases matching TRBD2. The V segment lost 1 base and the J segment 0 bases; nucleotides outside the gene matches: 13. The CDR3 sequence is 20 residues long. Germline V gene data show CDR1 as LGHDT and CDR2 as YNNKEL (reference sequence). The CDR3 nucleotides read TGTGCCAGCAGCCAAGCCACAGCTCCCTCTAGCGGGGGGTACCAAGAGACCCAGTACTTC. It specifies CASSQATAPSSGGYQETQYF.

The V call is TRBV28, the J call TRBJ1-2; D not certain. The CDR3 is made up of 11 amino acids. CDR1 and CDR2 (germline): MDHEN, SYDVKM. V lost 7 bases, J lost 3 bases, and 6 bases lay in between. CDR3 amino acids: CASNGDYGYTF. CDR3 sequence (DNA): TGTGCCAGCAACGGAGACTATGGCTACACCTTC.

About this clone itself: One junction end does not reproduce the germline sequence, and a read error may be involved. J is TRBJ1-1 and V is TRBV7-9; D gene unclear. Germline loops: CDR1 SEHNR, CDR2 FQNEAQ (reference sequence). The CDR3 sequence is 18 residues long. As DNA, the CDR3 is TGTGCCAGCAGATTAGGGAGGTCGCGGGTCGAGGTGGACACTGAAGCTTTCTTT. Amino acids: CASRLGRSRVEVDTEAFF.

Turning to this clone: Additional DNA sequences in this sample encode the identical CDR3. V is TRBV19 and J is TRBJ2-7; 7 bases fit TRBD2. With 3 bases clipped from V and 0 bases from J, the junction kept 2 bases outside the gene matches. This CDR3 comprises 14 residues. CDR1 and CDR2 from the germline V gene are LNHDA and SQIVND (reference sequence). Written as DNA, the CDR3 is TGTGCCAGTAGTATCGGCGGGAGCTCCTACGAGCAGTACTTC. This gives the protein CASSIGGSSYEQYF. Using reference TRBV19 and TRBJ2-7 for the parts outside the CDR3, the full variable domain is DGGITQSPKYLFRKEGQNVTLSCEQNLNHDAMYWYRQDPGQGLRLIYYSQIVNDFQKGDIAEGYSVSREKKESFPLTVTSAQKNPTAFYLCASSIGGSSYEQYFGPGTRLTVT.

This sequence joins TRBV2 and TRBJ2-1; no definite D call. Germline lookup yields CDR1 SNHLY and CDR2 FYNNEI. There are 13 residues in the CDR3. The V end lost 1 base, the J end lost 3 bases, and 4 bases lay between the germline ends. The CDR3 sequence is CASSEVGYNEQFF. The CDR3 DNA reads TGTGCCAGCAGTGAAGTCGGCTACAATGAGCAGTTCTTC.

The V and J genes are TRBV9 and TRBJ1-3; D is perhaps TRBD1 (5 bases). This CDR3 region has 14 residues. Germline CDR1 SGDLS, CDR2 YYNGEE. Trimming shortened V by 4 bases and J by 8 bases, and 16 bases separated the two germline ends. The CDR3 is CASSTNSQGYTIYF. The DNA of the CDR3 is TGTGCCAGCAGCACAAACTCTCAGGGATACACCATATATTTT.

CDR3 sequence: CASSKVAPPLGGRSPLHF. In nucleotides, the CDR3 is TGTGCCAGCAGCAAAGTCGCTCCCCCATTAGGCGGGAGGTCACCCCTCCACTTT. The chain employs TRBV21-1 and TRBJ1-6. TRBV21-1 is flagged as a pseudogene. CDR3 length: 18 residues.

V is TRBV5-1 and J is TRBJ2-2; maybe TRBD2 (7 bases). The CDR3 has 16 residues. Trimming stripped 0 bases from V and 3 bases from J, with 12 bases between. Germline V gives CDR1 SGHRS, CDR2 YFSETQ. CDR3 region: CASSLVAGAYTGELFF. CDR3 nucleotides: TGCGCCAGCAGCTTGGTGGCGGGGGCCTACACCGGGGAGCTGTTTTTT.

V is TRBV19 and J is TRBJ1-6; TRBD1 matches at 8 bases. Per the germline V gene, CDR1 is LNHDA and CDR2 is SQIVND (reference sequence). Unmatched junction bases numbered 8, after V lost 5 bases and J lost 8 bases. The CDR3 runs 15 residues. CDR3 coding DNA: TGTGCCAGTAGTCCCCACAGGGGGTACGATTCACCCCTCCACTTT. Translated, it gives CASSPHRGYDSPLHF.

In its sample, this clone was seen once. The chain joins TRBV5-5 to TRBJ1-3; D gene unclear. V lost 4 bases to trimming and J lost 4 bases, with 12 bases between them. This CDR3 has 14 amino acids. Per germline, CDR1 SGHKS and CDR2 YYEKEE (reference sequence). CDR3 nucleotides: TGTGCCAGCAGCGACTATCGCTCAGGAAACACCATATATTTT. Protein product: CASSDYRSGNTIYF.

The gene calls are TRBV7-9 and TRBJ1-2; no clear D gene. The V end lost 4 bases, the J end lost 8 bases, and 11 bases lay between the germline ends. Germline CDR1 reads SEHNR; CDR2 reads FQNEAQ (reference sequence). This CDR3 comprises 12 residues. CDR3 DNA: TGTGCCAGCAGCTCCCCGGCGGGGGGCTACACCTTC. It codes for CASSSPAGGYTF.

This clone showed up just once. The CDR3 DNA is TGTGCCAGTAGTATAAGAGGGGTCGGGGGGCTGACCGTGTATACGCAGTATTTT. This encodes CASSIRGVGGLTVYTQYF. This chain connects TRBV19 to TRBJ2-3, with D perhaps TRBD2 (7 bases). Deletions cut 2 bases from V and 7 bases from J, with 25 bases between. Germline values: CDR1 LNHDA, CDR2 SQIVND (reference sequence). The CDR3 has 18 residues.

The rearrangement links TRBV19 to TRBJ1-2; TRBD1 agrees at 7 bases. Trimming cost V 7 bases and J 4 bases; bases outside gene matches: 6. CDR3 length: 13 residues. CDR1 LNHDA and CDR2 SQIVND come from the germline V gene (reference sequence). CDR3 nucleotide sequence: TGTGCCAGTAAAGAAGGGGGCGGCTATGGCTACACCTTC. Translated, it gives CASKEGGGYGYTF.

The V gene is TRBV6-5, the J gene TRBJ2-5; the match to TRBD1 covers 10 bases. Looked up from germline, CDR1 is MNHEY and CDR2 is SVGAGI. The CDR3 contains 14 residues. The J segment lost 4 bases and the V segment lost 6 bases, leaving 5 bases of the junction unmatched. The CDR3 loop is CASSRTGGGETQYF. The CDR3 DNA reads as TGTGCCAGCAGCAGGACAGGGGGAGGAGAGACCCAGTACTTC.

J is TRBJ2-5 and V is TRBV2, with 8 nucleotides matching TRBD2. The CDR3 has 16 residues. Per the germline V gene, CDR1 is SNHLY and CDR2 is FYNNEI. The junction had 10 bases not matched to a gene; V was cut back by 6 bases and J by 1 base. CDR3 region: CASRARLALAQETQYF. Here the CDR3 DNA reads TGTGCCAGCAGGGCCCGACTAGCGTTAGCCCAAGAGACCCAGTACTTC.

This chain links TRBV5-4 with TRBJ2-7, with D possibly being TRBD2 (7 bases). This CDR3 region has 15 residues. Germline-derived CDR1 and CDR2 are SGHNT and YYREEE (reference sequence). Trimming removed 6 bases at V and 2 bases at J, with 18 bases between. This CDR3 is CASTSGGGGPYEQYF. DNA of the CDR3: TGTGCCAGCACCTCAGGCGGCGGGGGCCCCTACGAGCAGTACTTC. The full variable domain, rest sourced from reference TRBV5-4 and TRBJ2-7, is ETGVTQSPTHLIKTRGQQVTLRCSSQSGHNTVSWYQQALGQGPQFIFQYYREEENGRGNFPPRFSGLQFPNYSSELNVNALELDDSALYLCASTSGGGGPYEQYFGPGTRLTVT.

For the CDR3, the DNA is TGTGCCAGCAGTATTTCAGCCGGGACTAAAAACATTCAGTACTTC. Encoded protein: CASSISAGTKNIQYF. The chain links TRBV6-6 to TRBJ2-4; D is perhaps TRBD2 (6 bases). Germline V gene sequence: CDR1 MNHNY, CDR2 SVGAGI (reference sequence). V lost 5 bases and J lost 4, with 15 bases in between. This CDR3 has 15 residues.

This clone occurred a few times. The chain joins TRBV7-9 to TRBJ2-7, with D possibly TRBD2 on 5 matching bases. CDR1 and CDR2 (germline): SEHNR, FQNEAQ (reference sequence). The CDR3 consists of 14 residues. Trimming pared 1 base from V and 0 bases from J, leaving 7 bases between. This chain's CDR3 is CASSLEAVSYEQYF. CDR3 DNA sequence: TGTGCCAGCAGCTTAGAAGCGGTCTCCTACGAGCAGTACTTC. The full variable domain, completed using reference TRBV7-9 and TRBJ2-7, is DTGVSQNPRHKITKRGQNVTFRCDPISEHNRLYWYRQTLGQGPEFLTYFQNEAQLEKSRLLSDRFSAERPKGSFSTLEIQRTEQGDSAMYLCASSLEAVSYEQYFGPGTRLTVT.

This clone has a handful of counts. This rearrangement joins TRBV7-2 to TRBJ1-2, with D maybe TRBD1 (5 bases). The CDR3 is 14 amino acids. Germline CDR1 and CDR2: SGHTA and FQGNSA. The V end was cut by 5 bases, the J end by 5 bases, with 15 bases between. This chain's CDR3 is CASSPNRGVYGYTF. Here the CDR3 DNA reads TGTGCCAGCAGCCCTAACCGGGGGGTTTATGGCTACACCTTC.

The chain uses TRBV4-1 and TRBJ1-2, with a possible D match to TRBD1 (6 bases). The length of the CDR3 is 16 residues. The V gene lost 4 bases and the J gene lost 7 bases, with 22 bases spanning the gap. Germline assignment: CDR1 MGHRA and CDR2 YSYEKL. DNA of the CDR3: TGCGCCAGCAGCCCGCCATCGCCAGGGGTGATGGGTGGCTACACCTTC. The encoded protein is CASSPPSPGVMGGYTF.